This TCR beta chain was observed in a study of blood T cell repertoires in COVID-19. Turning to the study itself: From the United States, Italy and Spain came samples of acute and convalescent COVID-19. Nucleic acid was either cDNA or gDNA, and it came from T cells, B-cell-depleted T cells, or PBMCs.

The CDR3 spans 13 residues. Germline V lookup: CDR1 SGHTS, CDR2 YDEGEE. V lost 10 bases, J lost 4 bases, and 5 bases stayed unmatched. This clone was seen a handful of times. Methods used by the authors: Estimation of nucleated cell counts was performed using reference gene primer amplification. Profiling relied on immunoSEQ multiplex PCR, and the TCRdb table lists in-frame clones only, not all of them. V and J calls and clone size are those listed in that table; D and trimming were worked out from the DNA. Here the sample spans over 25,000 clones, approximately 85% being singletons. Sequenced sample: peripheral blood. V is TRBV5-8 and J is TRBJ1-4; the match to TRBD1 covers 9 bases. The TCR comes from a human donor in a cohort sampled during active COVID-19. The CDR3 region is CASTGQGNEKLFF. DNA for the CDR3: TGTGCCTCGACGGGACAGGGTAATGAAAAACTGTTTTTT. The full variable domain, with the rest looked up from reference TRBV5-8 and TRBJ1-4, is EAGVTQSPTHLIKTRGQQATLRCSPISGHTSVYWYQQALGLGLQFLLWYDEGEERNRGNFPPRFSGRQFPNYSSELNVNALELEDSALYLCASTGQGNEKLFFGSGTQLSVL.